One and the same sample provided the 6 T cell receptor beta chains below, sequenced in a study of blood T cell repertoires in COVID-19. Only in-frame clones appear in the TCRdb table, and some are missing; sequencing was by immunoSEQ multiplex PCR. The sample has around 220,000 clones, 75% to 85% seen once; the top ten hold around 8%. The sequenced sample consisted of peripheral blood. The receptors were sampled from a woman aged 80 or over with COVID-19, enrolled during active disease.

This clone was detected only once. The chain is built from TRBV29-1 and TRBJ2-3, with 9 bases identical to TRBD1. Per the germline V gene, CDR1 is SQVTM and CDR2 is ANQGSEA. V dropped 5 bases and J dropped 2; count of bases not matched to a gene: 23. The CDR3 runs 20 residues. CDR3 loop: CSVLRPGQGAIWGHTDTQYF. As DNA, the CDR3 is TGCAGCGTTCTCCGACCGGGACAGGGAGCAATCTGGGGACACACAGATACGCAGTATTTT.

The chain recombines TRBV28 with TRBJ2-7, with a possible D match to TRBD2 (10 bases). CDR1 and CDR2 from the germline V gene are MDHEN and SYDVKM. V was shortened by 5 bases and J by 0 bases, with 35 bases between the two germline ends. This CDR3 has 22 residues. CDR3: CASSGGQGPTSGNLYSSYEQYF. The DNA for the CDR3 is TGTGCCAGCAGTGGTGGACAGGGGCCTACTAGCGGGAACTTGTATAGCTCCTACGAGCAGTACTTC.

This chain uses TRBV28 with TRBJ2-2; D may be TRBD2 (6 bases). The CDR3 runs 16 residues. The germline V gene has CDR1 MDHEN and CDR2 SYDVKM. Trimming took off 7 bases at V and 5 bases at J, with 20 bases between the two ends. In nucleotides, the CDR3 is TGTGCCAGCACTTCTCGGGACTCTCGGTATACCGGGGAGCTGTTTTTT. Protein sequence: CASTSRDSRYTGELFF.

This clone came up once. The V and J genes are TRBV29-1 and TRBJ2-5; D is perhaps TRBD1 (5 bases). Germline CDR1 and CDR2: SQVTM and ANQGSEA. CDR3 size: 13 residues. V was trimmed by 3 bases and J by 5 bases, leaving 13 bases between them. This CDR3 reads CSVDGAVIETQYF. The CDR3 DNA reads TGCAGCGTTGATGGGGCAGTGATCGAGACCCAGTACTTC.

CDR3 DNA: TGTGCCAGCTGTCGGGGAAATGAAAAACTGTTTTTT. Protein: CASCRGNEKLFF. The chain joins TRBV2 to TRBJ1-4; no definite D call. Trimming shortened V by 8 bases and J by 5 bases, and 9 bases separated the two germline ends. The CDR3 is made up of 12 amino acids. The V gene's germline CDR1 is SNHLY and CDR2 FYNNEI.

This chain uses TRBV2 with TRBJ1-4; D is unresolved. Germline assignment: CDR1 SNHLY and CDR2 FYNNEI. The CDR3 spans 13 residues. Trimming took 9 bases from V and 0 from J, leaving 8 bases between them. The CDR3: CASGRATNEKLFF. For the CDR3, the DNA is TGTGCCAGTGGGAGGGCAACTAATGAAAAACTGTTTTTT.